Following are 15 T cell receptor beta chains from one sample sequenced in a study of T cells expressing NK-cell markers. TCRdb re-called the 5' RACE reads; every CDR3 protein appears as one record, without DNA. This repertoire includes around 140,000 distinct CDR3 sequences. The sequencing sample was made of blood T cells: a sorted CD56 or NKG2C T cell subset, CD4+ or CD8+ T cells, or bulk PBMC T cells (not recorded which). The origin of the receptors is a man aged 18 to 29 in good health.

The rearrangement joins TRBV2 to TRBJ2-4; as DNA is missing, the TRBD1 call by TCRdb cannot be tested. CDR1 and CDR2 (germline): SNHLY, FYNNEI. The CDR3 length is 16 residues. The CDR3 spells CASTKGQGLAKNIQYF.

V and J are TRBV6-1 and TRBJ2-1. The length of the CDR3 is 13 residues. Germline values: CDR1 MNHNS, CDR2 SASEGT. The CDR3 spells CASMESSYNEQFF.

The chain uses TRBV6-2 or TRBV6-3 and TRBJ1-1; lacking DNA, the TRBD1 call made by TCRdb goes unchecked. Germline loops: CDR1 MNHEY, CDR2 SVGEGT. CDR3 length equals 15 residues. This CDR3 is CASSYSGQGRTEAFF.

The genes are TRBV27 and TRBJ2-5; TCRdb's D call, TRBD2, is unchecked because there is no DNA. From germline, CDR1 is MNHEY and CDR2 SMNVEV (reference sequence). The CDR3 spans 14 residues. CDR3: CATQPLAGKETQYF.

The chain uses TRBV27 and TRBJ2-7; TCRdb reports TRBD2, a call that lacks DNA to check it against. Germline V gene sequence: CDR1 MNHEY, CDR2 SMNVEV (reference sequence). This CDR3 is 15 amino acids long. The CDR3 spells CASSFGTALSYEQYF.

The chain couples TRBV20-1 to TRBJ2-6. Germline V gene sequence: CDR1 DFQATT, CDR2 SNEGSKA (reference sequence). The CDR3 contains 14 residues. CDR3 protein: CSASTGTGANVLTF.

V and J are TRBV12-3 or TRBV12-4 and TRBJ2-1; as DNA is missing, the TRBD1 call by TCRdb cannot be tested. The CDR3 spans 15 residues. CDR3: CASTWGEGAYNEQFF.

The J gene is TRBJ2-3, the V gene TRBV5-5. Germline CDR1 SGHKS, CDR2 YYEKEE (reference sequence). This CDR3 comprises 15 residues. CDR3 sequence: CASSFMRTSTDTQYF.

The V call is TRBV12-2, the J call TRBJ2-5. TRBV12-2 is recorded as a pseudogene. This CDR3 contains 11 residues. CDR3 region: CASRMKETQYF.

This chain joins TRBV12-3 or TRBV12-4 and TRBJ2-7; TCRdb designates TRBD2, a call that cannot be tested without DNA. The CDR3 contains 14 residues. This CDR3 is CASSPPGLAHEQYF.

The chain recombines TRBV7-9 with TRBJ2-1; TCRdb gives TRBD2 as the D gene, but with no DNA this cannot be confirmed. The CDR3 has 13 amino acids. In germline, CDR1 is SEHNR, CDR2 FQNEAQ (reference sequence). CDR3 amino acids: CASSLEMREIGFF.

The chain combines TRBV11-2 with TRBJ2-3; TCRdb selects TRBD1, and the lack of DNA leaves this call unchecked. This CDR3 region has 18 residues. Looked up from germline, CDR1 is SGHAT and CDR2 is FQNNGV. CDR3 region: CASSLTPFGGTSTDTQYF.

The V and J genes are TRBV19 and TRBJ1-1; TCRdb's assignment of TRBD1 cannot be checked, as there is no DNA. CDR3 size: 16 residues. The germline V gene encodes CDR1 LNHDA and CDR2 SQIVND (reference sequence). The CDR3 sequence is CASSYRARSINTEAFF.

This chain joins TRBV12-3 or TRBV12-4 and TRBJ2-7; with no DNA, the TCRdb D assignment of TRBD1 cannot be verified. CDR3 size: 16 residues. CDR3 protein: CASSSTLGTVKNEQYF.

J is TRBJ1-5 and V is TRBV12-3 or TRBV12-4; TCRdb outputs TRBD1, but without DNA this stays unchecked. CDR3 length: 14 residues. The CDR3 spells CASSDRAGAQPQHF.